This T cell receptor (beta chain) originates from a study of blood T cells in healthy people across ages. Study outcomes and limitations: A strong correlation was seen between TCR beta diversity and naive T cell percentage. Diversity estimated from one million T cells was considered an underestimate.

In germline, CDR1 is SQVTM, CDR2 ANQGSEA. The CDR3 contains 13 residues. V lost 1 base and J 2 bases, leaving 7 bases between the germline ends. As to this clonotype: What it binds is unknown.

The sample providers were healthy Caucasian people from Russia, aged about 6 to 100. PCR was performed a second time for about 7 to 12 cycles using a sample-barcoded 5' primer and a J-beta primer mix. Researchers report that a template-switch adaptor with 12 random nucleotides tagged each cDNA molecule. TCRdb fed the 5' RACE reads into MiXCR, producing one record per CDR3 protein. Altogether almost 800,000 distinct CDR3 sequences are present, roughly 60% being singletons, with the ten largest covering approximately 21%. This sequence was found in a man aged 30 to 39 in good health. Sequencing input: blood. The rearrangement joins TRBV29-1 to TRBJ2-3, with D maybe TRBD1 (6 bases). This chain's CDR3 is CSVEGQATDTQYF. CDR3 sequence (DNA): TGCAGCGTTGAAGGACAGGCCACAGATACGCAGTATTTT.